Ten or more counts support the clone carrying this TCR beta chain. What was amplified from RNA transcripts were TCR beta CDR3 regions. HTBI primers were used for first-round RT-PCR of the TCR CDR3. TCRdb ran MiXCR on the multiplex PCR reads and lists one entry per CDR3 protein. The sample includes 250,000 to 400,000 distinct CDR3 sequences, around 15% of them seen just once. The data originate from a study of T cells in Graves' hyperthyroidism and ophthalmopathy. About the study: The authors collected peripheral blood at initial diagnosis, before any treatment.

For ophthalmopathy patients, the Clinical Activity Score was at least 3 and the NOSPECS grade at least 4; duration was under 3 months. Patients with uncontrolled infections, other autoimmune diseases, pregnancy or lactation were excluded. The PBMCs were sourced from fresh peripheral blood (approximately 10 ml). The receptor was isolated from a middle-aged woman with Graves' ophthalmopathy. The sequenced sample consisted of blood.

In DNA, the CDR3 is TGTGCCAGCAGCGATAGCCCGGAGCCCAATCAGCCCCAGCATTTT. As protein: CASSDSPEPNQPQHF. The V call is TRBV11-2, the J call TRBJ1-5, with D uncertain. The CDR3 covers 15 residues. Germline V gene sequence: CDR1 SGHAT, CDR2 FQNNGV. Deletions cut 5 bases from V and 3 bases from J, with 14 bases between.